Each of the 12 T cell receptor beta chains below was sequenced from the same sample in a study of spatial heterogeneity in lung cancer. TCRdb re-called the 5' RACE reads through MiXCR, storing one row per CDR3 protein. The table includes 19,000 or so distinct CDR3 sequences, about a fifth detected once. Time point specified: sample taken at primary tumor resection. In each case, whole RNA from tumor, nontumor lung or frozen PBMC was sequenced unsorted. This specimen was PBMCs, taken at surgery. The receptors derive from a female donor with early-stage non-small cell lung cancer.

By frequency in the sample, this clonotype is medium-sized (0.01 to 0.1%). This chain joins TRBV12-3 or TRBV12-4 and TRBJ1-2; 9 bases are shared with TRBD1. The CDR3 totals 13 residues. J lost 6 bases, V lost 6 bases, and 5 bases had no gene match. For the CDR3, the DNA is TGTGCCAGCAGCAGCGGGACAGGGAATGGCTACACCTTC. It specifies CASSSGTGNGYTF.

There are many counts of this clonotype. V is TRBV12-3 or TRBV12-4 and J is TRBJ1-2; D perhaps matches TRBD1 (6 bases). V gave up 4 bases and J gave up 7 bases, with 10 bases separating them. This CDR3 is 12 amino acids long. The CDR3 DNA follows: TGTGCCAGCAGTTCCAACAGGGCTGGCTACACCTTC. Translating it yields CASSSNRAGYTF.

This clonotype is deemed medium-sized. The chain couples TRBV29-1 to TRBJ2-7; 7 bases are a match to TRBD2. The CDR3 loop spans 12 amino acids. The ends lost 4 bases at V and 2 bases at J; junction bases unmatched: 2. Germline V gives CDR1 SQVTM, CDR2 ANQGSEA. The CDR3 nucleotides read TGCAGCGTTGGGGAGGGTGCCTACGAGCAGTACTTC. It is translated as CSVGEGAYEQYF.

This clonotype is classed as medium-sized (0.01 to 0.1%). This chain uses TRBV10-3 with TRBJ2-7; 7 nucleotides agree with TRBD2. J gave up 2 bases and V 3 bases, and 10 bases lay outside the gene matches. The CDR3 is 16 amino acids. Germline assignment: CDR1 ENHRY and CDR2 SYGVKD. The DNA of the CDR3 is TGTGCCATCAGTGATTCGGCGGGCGGGAGTCCCTACGAGCAGTACTTC. Amino acids: CAISDSAGGSPYEQYF.

This clonotype was recorded many times. The J gene is TRBJ2-5, the V gene TRBV19; tentatively, D is TRBD2 (5 bases). CDR1 is LNHDA and CDR2 is SQIVND in the germline V gene (reference sequence). This CDR3 has 12 amino acids. V was cut by 3 bases and J by 8 bases, with 10 bases left in between. The CDR3: CASSMTGNTQYF. CDR3 coding DNA: TGTGCCAGTAGTATGACGGGGAACACCCAGTACTTC.

This clonotype was seen a few times. The genes are TRBV25-1 and TRBJ2-2; 9 nucleotides align to TRBD1. The CDR3 covers 14 residues. The V segment lost 6 bases and the J segment 5 bases; nucleotides outside the gene matches: 4. Germline CDR1 is MGHDK and CDR2 is SYGVNS. The CDR3 region has the DNA TGTGCCAGCAGAGGAGGACAGGGGACCGGGGAGCTGTTTTTT. It is translated as CASRGGQGTGELFF.

This clonotype was picked up a small number of times. The chain couples TRBV7-2 to TRBJ2-3, with TRBD2 matching 8 bases. J gave up 4 bases and V 6 bases, and 9 bases lay outside the gene matches. Germline V gene sequence: CDR1 SGHTA, CDR2 FQGNSA. CDR3 length: 15 residues. The CDR3 is CASRLLAVGPDTQYF. The CDR3 DNA follows: TGTGCCAGCAGATTACTAGCGGTAGGGCCAGATACGCAGTATTTT.

Judged by abundance, this clonotype is medium-sized. The chain recombines TRBV9 with TRBJ1-1; D gene unclear. The germline V gene encodes CDR1 SGDLS and CDR2 YYNGEE. V lost 5 bases and J 4 bases, leaving 9 bases between the germline ends. The CDR3 extends over 12 amino acids. CDR3: CASRKVGTEAFF. CDR3 nucleotides: TGTGCCAGCAGAAAGGTGGGCACTGAAGCTTTCTTT.

At least ten counts were recorded for this clonotype. The chain carries TRBV21-1 and TRBJ1-4; the table's D call of TRBD1 was not tested on the DNA. TRBV21-1 is a documented pseudogene. This CDR3 has 16 residues. The CDR3 region has the DNA TGTGCCAGCAGCCAATGGCCGGGACAAGGGAGTGAAAAACTGTTTTTT. As protein: CASSQWPGQGSEKLFF.

In its sample, this clonotype was seen many times. The J gene is TRBJ1-4, the V gene TRBV7-2; no reliable D call. Germline assignment: CDR1 SGHTA and CDR2 FQGNSA. This CDR3 region has 15 residues. Trimming pared 3 bases from V and 7 bases from J, leaving 15 bases between. The CDR3 loop reads CASSFSFGQPEKLFF. The CDR3 coding sequence is TGTGCCAGCAGCTTCTCGTTCGGGCAGCCTGAAAAACTGTTTTTT.

The chain employs TRBV3-1 and TRBJ2-3, with D uncertain. The CDR3 runs 12 residues. Germline lookup yields CDR1 LGHDT and CDR2 YNNKEL (reference sequence). Deletions cut 5 bases from V and 2 bases from J, with 5 bases between. The CDR3 protein is CASSYNTDTQYF. The CDR3, as DNA: TGTGCCAGCAGCTATAACACAGATACGCAGTATTTT.

This clonotype ranks as medium-sized. The rearrangement links TRBV12-3 or TRBV12-4 to TRBJ1-1; a possible D gene is TRBD1 (6 bases). There are 14 residues in the CDR3. With 5 bases removed from V and 5 bases from J, the gap between germline ends came to 15 bases. The CDR3 nucleotides read TGTGCCAGCAGTCCTACAGGGACTAGGACTGAAGCTTTCTTT. The encoded protein is CASSPTGTRTEAFF.